This T cell receptor beta chain was recorded in a study of CD8 T cells in Susac syndrome. The RNA input was 0.5 to 1 ug, and it was reverse transcribed with random hexamers. TCRdb ran MiXCR on the immunoSEQ multiplex PCR reads and lists one entry per CDR3 protein. The sample yields approximately 110,000 distinct CDR3 sequences, about 95% seen once. The sample taken for sequencing was CD4+ T cells from PBMCs. The source of this sequence is a human donor in good health.

CDR3 loop: CASRGPDSGANVLTF. Here the CDR3 DNA reads TGCGCCAGCAGGGGGCCCGACTCTGGGGCCAACGTCCTGACTTTC. The chain is built from TRBV5-1 and TRBJ2-6, with a possible D match to TRBD1 (5 bases). V was shortened by 5 bases and J by 0 bases, with 9 bases between the two germline ends. Germline lookup yields CDR1 SGHRS and CDR2 YFSETQ. CDR3 length: 15 residues.